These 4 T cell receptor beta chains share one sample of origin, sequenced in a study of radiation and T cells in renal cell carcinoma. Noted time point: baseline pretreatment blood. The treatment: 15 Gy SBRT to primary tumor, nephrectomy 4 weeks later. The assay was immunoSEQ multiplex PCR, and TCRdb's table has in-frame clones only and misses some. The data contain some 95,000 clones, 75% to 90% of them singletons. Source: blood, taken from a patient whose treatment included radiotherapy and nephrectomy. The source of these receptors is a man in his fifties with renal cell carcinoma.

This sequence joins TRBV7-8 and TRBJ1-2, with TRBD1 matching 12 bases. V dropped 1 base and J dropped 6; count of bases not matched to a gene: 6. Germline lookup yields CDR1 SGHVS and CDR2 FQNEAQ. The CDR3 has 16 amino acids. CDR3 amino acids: CASSLGPGQGADGYTF. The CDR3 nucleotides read TGTGCCAGCAGCTTAGGGCCGGGACAGGGGGCGGATGGCTACACCTTC. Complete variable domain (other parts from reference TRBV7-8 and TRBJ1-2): GAGVSQSPRYKVAKRGQDVALRCDPISGHVSLFWYQQALGQGPEFLTYFQNEAQLDKSGLPSDRFFAERPEGSVSTLKIQRTQQEDSAVYLCASSLGPGQGADGYTFGSGTRLTVV.

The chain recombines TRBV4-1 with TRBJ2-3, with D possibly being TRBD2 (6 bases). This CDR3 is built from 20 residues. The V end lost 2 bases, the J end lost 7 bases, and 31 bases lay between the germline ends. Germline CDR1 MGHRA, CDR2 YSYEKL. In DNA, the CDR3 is TGCGCCAGCAGCCAAATCTCTCGTGCGGGACTTCCAGTAGACAGCTATACGCAGTATTTT. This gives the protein CASSQISRAGLPVDSYTQYF.

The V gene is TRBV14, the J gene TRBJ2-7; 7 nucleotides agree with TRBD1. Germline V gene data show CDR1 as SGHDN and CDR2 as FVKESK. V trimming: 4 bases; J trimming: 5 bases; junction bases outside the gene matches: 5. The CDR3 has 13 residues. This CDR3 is CASSPFDRDEQYF. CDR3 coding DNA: TGTGCCAGCAGCCCGTTTGACAGGGACGAGCAGTACTTC.

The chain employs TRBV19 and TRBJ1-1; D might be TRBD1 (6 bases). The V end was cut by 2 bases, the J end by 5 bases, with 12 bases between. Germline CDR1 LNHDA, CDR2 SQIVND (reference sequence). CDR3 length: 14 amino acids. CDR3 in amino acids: CASSIQGGETEAFF. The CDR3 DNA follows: TGTGCCAGTAGTATACAAGGGGGGGAGACTGAAGCTTTCTTT. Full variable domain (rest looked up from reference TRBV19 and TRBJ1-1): DGGITQSPKYLFRKEGQNVTLSCEQNLNHDAMYWYRQDPGQGLRLIYYSQIVNDFQKGDIAEGYSVSREKKESFPLTVTSAQKNPTAFYLCASSIQGGETEAFFGQGTRLTVV.